Listed below are T cell receptor beta chains from one sample, sequenced in a study of T cell repertoires in cytomegalovirus infection. The antigens for these receptors are not known. One entry per CDR3 protein results from TCRdb running MiXCR on the reads. The sample shows about 740,000 distinct CDR3 sequences, roughly 30% of them seen only once. Material: cultured PBMCs, obtained from culture after CMV antigen stimulation. The receptors originated from a human donor in good health (CMV status not recorded). Some clones in this sample may be carry-over from other donors' samples. CDR3s include the opening cysteine and the closing phenylalanine or tryptophan. Each record gives: clone size, V gene, J gene, D gene, CDR3 protein, CDR3 DNA. D genes are given only for firm matches. Clone size is stated in some rows and not others, as once, few, many or a class when expanded.

few	TRBV2	TRBJ2-1	TRBD2	CAGLAEAWGEQFF	TGTGCCGGACTAGCGGAGGCATGGGGTGAGCAGTTCTTC
NA	TRBV7-2	TRBJ1-6	NA	CASSPSYNSPLHF	TGTGCCAGCAGCCCGTCATATAATTCACCCCTCCACTTT
NA	TRBV11-1	TRBJ2-2	TRBD2	CASRPGLAGPRTRTGELFF	TGTGCCAGCAGACCCGGACTAGCGGGGCCCCGGACGAGGACCGGGGAGCTGTTTTTT
NA	TRBV11-2	TRBJ2-7	NA	CASSLAVAFEQYF	TGTGCCAGCAGCTTAGCCGTAGCCTTCGAGCAGTACTTC
NA	TRBV11-2	TRBJ2-1	TRBD2	CASSLEPSGSDEQFF	TGTGCCAGCAGCTTAGAGCCTAGCGGGAGTGATGAGCAGTTCTTC
NA	TRBV7-8	TRBJ2-6	NA	CASSFPLRGGTTSGANVLTF	TGTGCCAGCAGCTTCCCCCTACGGGGCGGGACGACCTCTGGGGCCAACGTCCTGACTTTC
once	TRBV9	TRBJ1-3	NA	CASSVSLGATGNTIYF	TGTGCCAGCAGCGTATCGTTGGGGGCAACTGGAAACACCATATATTTT
NA	TRBV7-9	TRBJ2-3	NA	CASSPFGGGFRADTQYF	TGTGCCAGCAGCCCGTTCGGAGGGGGCTTTCGGGCAGATACGCAGTATTTT
few	TRBV27	TRBJ2-5	NA	CASSLLANPIGTQYF	TGTGCCAGCAGTTTATTGGCTAACCCGATAGGGACCCAGTACTTC
few	TRBV6-1	TRBJ2-3	TRBD2	CASSRIAGGHTDTQYF	TGTGCCAGCAGTCGTATAGCGGGGGGCCACACAGATACGCAGTATTTT
few	TRBV28	TRBJ2-7	NA	CASSTPGSAYEQYF	TGTGCCAGCAGTACCCCGGGATCCGCGTACGAGCAGTACTTC
NA	TRBV28	TRBJ1-1	TRBD1	CASSLWGQGDYEAFF	TGTGCCAGCAGTTTATGGGGACAGGGAGACTATGAAGCTTTCTTT
many	TRBV7-2	TRBJ2-5	NA	CASSLGGESLTQYF	TGTGCCAGCAGCTTAGGTGGCGAAAGTTTGACCCAGTACTTC
few	TRBV7-8	TRBJ1-1	NA	CASSLGSYDAAEAFF	TGTGCCAGCAGCTTAGGGTCTTACGATGCCGCTGAAGCTTTCTTT
few	TRBV4-3	TRBJ2-1	NA	CASSQEAGTYNEQFF	TGCGCCAGCAGCCAAGAAGCGGGTACCTACAATGAGCAGTTCTTC
many	TRBV7-2	TRBJ1-5	NA	CASSLSEKVAQHF	TGTGCCAGCAGCTTATCGGAGAAAGTGGCCCAGCATTTT
few	TRBV6-5	TRBJ1-1	TRBD1	CASSKDRKKDTEAFF	TGTGCCAGCAGTAAGGACAGGAAAAAGGACACTGAAGCTTTCTTT
NA	TRBV7-2	TRBJ1-1	NA	CATTLHELRQNTEAFF	TGTGCCACTACTCTCCACGAACTCCGGCAGAACACTGAAGCTTTCTTT
NA	TRBV7-6	TRBJ2-5	TRBD2	CASSLYGGGAQETQYF	TGTGCCAGCAGCTTATACGGCGGGGGGGCCCAAGAGACCCAGTACTTC
NA	TRBV4-3	TRBJ1-4	TRBD1	CASSQDTGGAGKLFF	TGCGCCAGCAGCCAAGACACAGGGGGCGCCGGAAAACTGTTTTTT
few	TRBV12-3/TRBV12-4	TRBJ1-2	TRBD1	CASSLGQGAFKGYTF	TGTGCCAGCAGCCTTGGACAGGGGGCTTTCAAAGGCTACACCTTC
NA	TRBV29-1	TRBJ1-1	NA	CSASTPGGTEAFF	TGCAGCGCAAGTACTCCGGGAGGCACTGAAGCTTTCTTT
NA	TRBV18	TRBJ2-5	NA	CASSPRQELETQYF	TGTGCCAGCTCACCACGTCAGGAGTTGGAGACCCAGTACTTC
NA	TRBV2	TRBJ2-1	TRBD2	CASSGLAGTEQFF	TGTGCCAGCAGTGGTCTAGCGGGGACCGAGCAGTTCTTC
NA	TRBV11-2	TRBJ2-7	NA	CASSPPDGREQYF	TGTGCCAGCAGCCCCCCTGACGGGCGCGAGCAGTACTTC
NA	TRBV25-1	TRBJ2-1	NA	CASSEYGNGGNNEQFF	TGTGCCAGCAGTGAATATGGTAACGGGGGAAACAATGAGCAGTTCTTC
few	TRBV6-1	TRBJ2-7	NA	CASSDPSGDTYEQYF	TGTGCCAGCAGTGATCCTTCAGGGGACACCTACGAGCAGTACTTC
once	TRBV28	TRBJ1-6	NA	CASRTGTRMDSPLHF	TGTGCCAGCAGAACAGGAACAAGGATGGATTCACCCCTCCACTTT
few	TRBV12-3/TRBV12-4	TRBJ1-5	NA	CASSPSVGSPNQPQHF	TGTGCCAGCAGCCCCTCGGTGGGTAGTCCCAATCAGCCCCAGCATTTT
NA	TRBV2	TRBJ1-2	NA	CASSPITGYEGYTF	TGTGCCAGCAGCCCTATCACAGGGTATGAAGGCTACACCTTC
NA	TRBV9	TRBJ2-3	TRBD2	CASSVGLAVSDTQYF	TGTGCCAGCAGCGTTGGACTAGCGGTCTCAGATACGCAGTATTTT
NA	TRBV9	TRBJ2-1	NA	CASSVAGVYNEQFF	TGTGCCAGCAGCGTAGCGGGAGTTTACAATGAGCAGTTCTTC
few	TRBV6-5	TRBJ2-7	NA	CASSRTGFLEQYF	TGTGCCAGCAGTCGAACAGGGTTCCTCGAGCAGTACTTC
NA	TRBV27	TRBJ1-4	TRBD1	CASGLRGGTGNEKLFF	TGTGCCAGCGGCCTGAGGGGGGGGACAGGAAATGAAAAACTGTTTTTT
NA	TRBV19	TRBJ1-2	NA	CASSPVGWDPWGYGYTF	TGTGCCAGTAGTCCCGTCGGCTGGGACCCCTGGGGCTATGGCTACACCTTC
NA	TRBV18	TRBJ1-3	NA	CASSPRSSSGNTIYF	TGTGCCAGCTCACCTAGATCTTCCTCTGGAAACACCATATATTTT
NA	TRBV11-1	TRBJ2-3	NA	CASSHQDSRSTDTQYF	TGTGCCAGCAGCCACCAGGACAGTCGAAGCACAGATACGCAGTATTTT